These 30 T cell receptor beta chains originate from one sample sequenced in a study of T cells after yellow fever vaccination (dated by TCRdb to about 2019). The treatment or condition tag for this specimen amounts to: live attenuated yellow fever vaccine strain. The receptor library was made with 5' RACE. Sequencing was performed on an Illumina HiSeq 2500. The public reads were run again by TCRdb, first through fastp at Q25 and then through MiXCR, and only productive beta chains were kept. Merged by CDR3 protein, the rows form single entries marked with the most common genes and DNA. For this sample the table gives 200,000 to 250,000 distinct CDR3 sequences, of which less than 9% were detected only once. Approximately 0.87% of the sample is in the top ten clones. The sequencing used CD4+ T cells sorted from PBMCs, collected 15 days after the yellow fever booster vaccination. Every receptor here comes from a man younger than 40 who received the YFV17D yellow fever vaccine.

This clonotype was counted at least ten times. V gene TRBV4-1 combines with J gene TRBJ1-4; 10 bases fit TRBD1. V shed 2 bases, J shed 5 bases, and the junction held 8 bases outside the gene matches. The CDR3 is made up of 17 amino acids. Germline values: CDR1 MGHRA, CDR2 YSYEKL. The CDR3 region is CASSQSGRDRGNEKLFF. DNA for the CDR3: TGCGCCAGCAGCCAATCCGGCCGGGACAGGGGAAATGAAAAACTGTTTTTT.

This clonotype was counted between two and nine times. The chain carries TRBV4-3 and TRBJ2-2, with D uncertain. Trimming stripped 0 bases from V and 3 bases from J, with 8 bases between. The V gene's germline CDR1 is LGHNA and CDR2 YSLEER. The CDR3 covers 15 residues. The CDR3 reads CASSQDRVHTGELFF. The CDR3 DNA reads TGCGCCAGCAGCCAAGACCGGGTCCACACCGGGGAGCTGTTTTTT.

This clonotype was seen at least ten times. The V gene is TRBV18, the J gene TRBJ2-7; D uncertain. This CDR3 has 13 amino acids. The germline V gene encodes CDR1 KGHSH and CDR2 LQKENI. Trimming took off 3 bases at V and 7 bases at J, with 13 bases between the two ends. CDR3 bases: TGTGCCAGCTCACCTCAGACCGCGATGGAGCAGTACTTC. The encoded protein is CASSPQTAMEQYF.

This clonotype has ten or more counts. The chain joins TRBV5-1 to TRBJ2-1; D is possibly TRBD2 (7 bases). Trimming left V 0 bases short and J 9 bases short, with 13 bases between. The germline CDR1 and CDR2 sequences are SGHRS and YFSETQ. The CDR3 runs 14 residues. CDR3: CASSLAQGGSEQFF. The CDR3 region has the DNA TGCGCCAGCAGCTTGGCACAGGGAGGGAGTGAGCAGTTCTTC.

This clonotype was counted at least ten times. The chain joins TRBV27 to TRBJ2-1; 10 bases fit TRBD2. The CDR3 extends over 15 amino acids. The V segment lost 2 bases and the J segment 3 bases; nucleotides outside the gene matches: 1. CDR1 and CDR2 (germline): MNHEY, SMNVEV (reference sequence). CDR3 coding DNA: TGTGCCAGCAGTTTACGACTAGCGGGCTACAATGAGCAGTTCTTC. Translating it yields CASSLRLAGYNEQFF.

This clonotype was observed a few times. This chain joins TRBV28 and TRBJ2-7, with 8 bases fitting TRBD2. CDR3 size: 17 residues. V was pared by 4 bases and J by 0 bases, with 11 bases of the junction left unmatched. Germline V gives CDR1 MDHEN, CDR2 SYDVKM. CDR3 bases: TGTGCCAGCAGTTCCTCGGGAGGGACTCACAGCTCCTACGAGCAGTACTTC. Translating gives CASSSSGGTHSSYEQYF.

The rearrangement uses TRBV18 and TRBJ2-7, with unresolved D. This CDR3 has 11 residues. Per the germline V gene, CDR1 is KGHSH and CDR2 is LQKENI. Trimming pared 2 bases from V and 5 bases from J, leaving 4 bases between. CDR3 loop: CASSPLNEQYF. CDR3 DNA: TGTGCCAGCTCACCATTAAACGAGCAGTACTTC.

This clonotype has at least ten counts. The genes are TRBV5-1 and TRBJ2-1, with D perhaps TRBD2 (6 bases). CDR3 length: 15 amino acids. Trimming removed 0 bases from V and 5 bases from J, with 12 bases in between. The V gene's germline CDR1 is SGHRS and CDR2 YFSETQ. This CDR3 reads CASSLVRGSNNEQFF. The CDR3 nucleotides read TGCGCCAGCAGCTTGGTTCGGGGGTCTAACAATGAGCAGTTCTTC.

Many counts were recorded for this clonotype. The chain uses TRBV4-1 and TRBJ2-1; D perhaps matches TRBD2 (5 bases). Trimming left V 0 bases short and J 6 bases short, with 12 bases between. The CDR3 length is 15 residues. Germline V gene lookup returns CDR1 MGHRA and CDR2 YSYEKL. The CDR3 bases are TGCGCCAGCAGCCAAGATTCGGGGAGAACCAATGAGCAGTTCTTC. This translates into CASSQDSGRTNEQFF.

For this clonotype: This may be a read error, as it is one base from a much larger clone. The chain combines TRBV10-3 with TRBJ2-2, with TRBD2 matching 7 bases. There are 12 residues in the CDR3. Germline-derived CDR1 and CDR2 are ENHRY and SYGVKD. This chain's CDR3 is CGSSGNTGELFF. The CDR3 DNA follows: TGTGGGTCTAGCGGAAACACCGGGGAGCTGTTTTTT.

This clonotype was counted a few times. The chain couples TRBV7-2 to TRBJ2-4, with D perhaps matching TRBD1 (5 bases). The CDR3 has 16 residues. V lost 4 bases, J lost 0 bases, and 13 bases lay in between. CDR1 is SGHTA, CDR2 FQGNSA, per germline. The CDR3 spells CASSSLRDRAKNIQYF. As DNA, the CDR3 is TGTGCCAGCAGCTCATTAAGAGACAGAGCCAAAAACATTCAGTACTTC.

This clonotype was recorded many times. The rearrangement uses TRBV27 and TRBJ2-2; 9 nucleotides match TRBD1. V was clipped by 7 bases and J by 6 bases; unmatched bases: 9. Looked up from germline, CDR1 is MNHEY and CDR2 is SMNVEV (reference sequence). The CDR3 sequence is 15 residues long. The chain's CDR3 is CASKEDRGSAGELFF. CDR3 DNA: TGTGCCAGCAAAGAGGACAGGGGATCGGCCGGGGAGCTGTTTTTT.

The rearrangement links TRBV20-1 to TRBJ2-7; D ambiguous. V lost 6 bases to trimming and J lost 4 bases, with 13 bases between them. CDR1 and CDR2 (germline): DFQATT, SNEGSKA (reference sequence). This CDR3 has 12 amino acids. The CDR3 region has the DNA TGCAGTGCCGTAGCAGGAGTGTACGAGCAGTACTTC. As protein: CSAVAGVYEQYF.

The chain couples TRBV18 to TRBJ2-3, with 11 bases fitting TRBD2. CDR3 length: 18 residues. Trimming removed 3 bases from V and 2 bases from J; junction bases left unmatched: 10. Germline V gene sequence: CDR1 KGHSH, CDR2 LQKENI. The CDR3 nucleotides read TGTGCCAGCTCACCGGGACAGAGGACTAGCGGGTTCACAGATACGCAGTATTTT. It specifies CASSPGQRTSGFTDTQYF.

The chain recombines TRBV5-6 with TRBJ2-7; TRBD1 might be the D (6 bases). The CDR3 is 13 amino acids. Germline V gene data show CDR1 as SGHDT and CDR2 as YYEEEE. V gave up 2 bases and J gave up 3 bases, with 9 bases separating them. The CDR3 is CASSFVRGYEQYF. The CDR3 nucleotides read TGTGCCAGCAGCTTTGTCAGGGGCTACGAGCAGTACTTC.

The chain uses TRBV19 and TRBJ2-2, with TRBD1 matching over 7 bases. CDR3 length: 15 amino acids. Germline V CDR1 and CDR2: LNHDA, SQIVND (reference sequence). The J segment lost 5 bases and the V segment lost 6 bases, leaving 9 bases of the junction unmatched. CDR3 residues: CASRPGQTPTGELFF. The CDR3 DNA follows: TGTGCCAGTAGGCCGGGACAGACCCCAACCGGGGAGCTGTTTTTT.

The table lists this clonotype with a few counts. The rearrangement links TRBV4-2 to TRBJ1-2; D unresolved. The CDR3 spans 14 residues. Per germline, CDR1 LGHNA and CDR2 YNFKEQ. Trimming removed 2 bases at V and 5 bases at J, with 12 bases between. CDR3 in DNA: TGTGCCAGCAGCCAATCCGGGGTGCAATATGGCTACACCTTC. Protein product: CASSQSGVQYGYTF.

In this sample, this clonotype turned up a few times. The V gene is TRBV10-3, the J gene TRBJ2-7; tentatively, D is TRBD2 (6 bases). The CDR3 has 13 residues. V gave up 8 bases and J gave up 3 bases, with 14 bases separating them. Germline lookup yields CDR1 ENHRY and CDR2 SYGVKD. This CDR3 is CAIGRDSGYEQYF. The CDR3 bases are TGTGCCATCGGCCGGGACTCCGGCTACGAGCAGTACTTC.

This clonotype was recorded a few times. CDR3 protein: CASSQGIGRTYNEQFF. For the CDR3, the DNA is TGTGCCAGCAGCCAGGGGATCGGGAGAACGTACAATGAGCAGTTCTTC. This chain links TRBV7-6 with TRBJ2-1, with D perhaps given as TRBD1 or TRBD2 (6 bases each). This CDR3 is 16 amino acids long. Germline assignment: CDR1 SGHVS and CDR2 FNYEAQ. V was cut by 5 bases and J by 4 bases, with 18 bases left in between.

This clonotype appeared many times. This chain joins TRBV7-2 and TRBJ2-3; D gene ambiguous. V was clipped by 8 bases and J by 7 bases, with 16 bases between them. The CDR3 is 13 residues long. CDR1 is SGHTA and CDR2 is FQGNSA in the germline V gene. The CDR3 is CASRSPIGNTQYF. The CDR3 DNA reads TGTGCCAGCCGGAGCCCGATAGGAAATACGCAGTATTTT.

This clonotype was detected a few times. The rearrangement links TRBV7-9 to TRBJ2-6; D unresolved. Germline CDR1 is SEHNR and CDR2 is FQNEAQ (reference sequence). The CDR3 sequence is 14 residues long. The V and J ends lost 6 bases and 4 bases respectively, with 10 bases between them. This CDR3 reads CASSFPQGANVLTF. The CDR3 DNA sequence: TGTGCCAGCAGTTTCCCCCAGGGGGCCAACGTCCTGACTTTC.

This clonotype was detected a few times. V gene TRBV7-2 combines with J gene TRBJ2-3; tentatively, D is TRBD2 (6 bases). The CDR3 loop spans 13 amino acids. Deletions cut 5 bases from V and 4 bases from J, with 10 bases between. Germline V gives CDR1 SGHTA, CDR2 FQGNSA. The CDR3 sequence is CASSPQRADTQYF. CDR3 coding DNA: TGTGCCAGCAGCCCCCAGCGGGCAGATACGCAGTATTTT.

This clonotype was detected many times. The V call is TRBV7-2, the J call TRBJ2-7; no definite D call. Germline V gives CDR1 SGHTA, CDR2 FQGNSA. CDR3 length: 11 amino acids. Trimming pared 4 bases from V and 5 bases from J, leaving 6 bases between. CDR3 region: CASSSPHEQYF. The CDR3 DNA follows: TGTGCCAGCAGCTCGCCACACGAGCAGTACTTC.

This clonotype has ten or more counts. The chain has TRBV7-2 and TRBJ2-7; TRBD2 is a possible D gene (5 bases). This CDR3 has 12 amino acids. In germline, CDR1 is SGHTA, CDR2 FQGNSA. The V and J ends lost 5 bases and 9 bases respectively, with 14 bases between them. CDR3 loop: CASSANRGVQYF. The DNA of the CDR3 is TGTGCCAGCAGCGCAAACCGGGGAGTGCAGTACTTC.

This clonotype was found many times. The rearrangement links TRBV14 to TRBJ2-7, with no clear D. The CDR3 consists of 17 residues. CDR1 is SGHDN, CDR2 FVKESK, per germline. Deletions cut 3 bases from V and 1 base from J, with 19 bases between. For the CDR3, the DNA is TGTGCCAGCAGCCACCTTCCCCCGGACGGTGGATCCTACGAGCAGTACTTC. It specifies CASSHLPPDGGSYEQYF.

This clonotype showed up just a few times. This chain connects TRBV5-1 to TRBJ2-2; 15 nucleotides match TRBD2. The CDR3 loop spans 16 amino acids. V trimming: 4 bases; J trimming: 6 bases; junction bases outside the gene matches: 4. Germline CDR1 and CDR2: SGHRS and YFSETQ. Written as DNA, the CDR3 is TGCGCCAGCAGCCCCGGACTAGCGGGAGGGCCCGGGGAGCTGTTTTTT. Translated: CASSPGLAGGPGELFF.

This clonotype occurred a few times. The V gene is TRBV30, the J gene TRBJ1-5; D remains unclear. Looked up from germline, CDR1 is GTSNPN and CDR2 is SVGIG (reference sequence). CDR3 size: 13 residues. V lost 5 bases and J 2 bases, leaving 10 bases between the germline ends. CDR3: CAWGIAGNQPQHF. CDR3 bases: TGTGCCTGGGGGATAGCGGGCAATCAGCCCCAGCATTTT. The full variable domain, completed using reference TRBV30 and TRBJ1-5, is SQTIHQWPATLVQPVGSPLSLECTVEGTSNPNLYWYRQAAGRGLQLLFYSVGIGQISSEVPQNLSASRPQDRQFILSSKKLLLSDSGFYLCAWGIAGNQPQHFGDGTRLSIL.

This clonotype was picked up many times. The chain uses TRBV12-3 or TRBV12-4 and TRBJ2-3; no clear D. This CDR3 region has 12 residues. Trimming removed 7 bases from V and 2 bases from J, with 7 bases in between. The CDR3 here is CASNLNTDTQYF. The CDR3 DNA reads as TGTGCCAGCAACCTCAACACAGATACGCAGTATTTT.

This clonotype was found a few times. This chain connects TRBV19 to TRBJ1-1; no clear D gene. The length of the CDR3 is 16 residues. Trimming took off 3 bases at V and 5 bases at J, with 19 bases between the two ends. Germline V lookup: CDR1 LNHDA, CDR2 SQIVND (reference sequence). CDR3 protein: CASSMGGSGYATEAFF. CDR3 nucleotide sequence: TGTGCCAGTAGTATGGGAGGGTCCGGGTACGCGACTGAAGCTTTCTTT. Combining the CDR3 with reference TRBV19 and TRBJ1-1 gives the whole variable domain DGGITQSPKYLFRKEGQNVTLSCEQNLNHDAMYWYRQDPGQGLRLIYYSQIVNDFQKGDIAEGYSVSREKKESFPLTVTSAQKNPTAFYLCASSMGGSGYATEAFFGQGTRLTVV.

This clonotype was detected a few times. V gene TRBV20-1 combines with J gene TRBJ2-1; 8 nucleotides line up with TRBD2. With V trimmed by 8 bases and J by 9 bases, 15 bases remained unmatched. The germline V gene has CDR1 DFQATT and CDR2 SNEGSKA (reference sequence). The CDR3 is 14 amino acids. The CDR3 DNA follows: TGCAGTCCCACAACGGGACTAGAGTGGGGTGAGCAGTTCTTC. Protein product: CSPTTGLEWGEQFF.